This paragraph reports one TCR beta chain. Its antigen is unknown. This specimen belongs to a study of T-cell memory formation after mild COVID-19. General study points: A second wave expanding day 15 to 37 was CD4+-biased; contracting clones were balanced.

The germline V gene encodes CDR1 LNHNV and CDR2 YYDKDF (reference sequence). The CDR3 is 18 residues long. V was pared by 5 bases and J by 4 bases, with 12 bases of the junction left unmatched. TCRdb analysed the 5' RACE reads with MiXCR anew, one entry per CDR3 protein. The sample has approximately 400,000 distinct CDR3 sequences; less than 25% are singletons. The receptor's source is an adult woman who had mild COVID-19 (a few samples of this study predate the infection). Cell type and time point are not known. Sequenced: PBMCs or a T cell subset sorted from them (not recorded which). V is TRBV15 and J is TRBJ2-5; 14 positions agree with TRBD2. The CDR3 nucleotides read TGTGCCACCAGCCACCTGGGACTAGCGGGGGACGCCAGAGAGACCCAGTACTTC. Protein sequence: CATSHLGLAGDARETQYF.